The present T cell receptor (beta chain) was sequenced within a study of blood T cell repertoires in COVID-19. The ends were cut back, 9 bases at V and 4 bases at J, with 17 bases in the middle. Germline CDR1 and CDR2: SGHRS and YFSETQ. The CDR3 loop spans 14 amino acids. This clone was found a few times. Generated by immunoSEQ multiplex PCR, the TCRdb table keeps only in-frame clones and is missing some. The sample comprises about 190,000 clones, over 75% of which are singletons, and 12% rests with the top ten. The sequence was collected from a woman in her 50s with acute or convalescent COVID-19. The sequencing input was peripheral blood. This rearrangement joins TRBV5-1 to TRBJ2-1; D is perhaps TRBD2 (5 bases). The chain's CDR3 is CATSLSGGYNEQFF. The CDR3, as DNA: TGCGCCACCTCGCTAAGCGGAGGATACAATGAGCAGTTCTTC.